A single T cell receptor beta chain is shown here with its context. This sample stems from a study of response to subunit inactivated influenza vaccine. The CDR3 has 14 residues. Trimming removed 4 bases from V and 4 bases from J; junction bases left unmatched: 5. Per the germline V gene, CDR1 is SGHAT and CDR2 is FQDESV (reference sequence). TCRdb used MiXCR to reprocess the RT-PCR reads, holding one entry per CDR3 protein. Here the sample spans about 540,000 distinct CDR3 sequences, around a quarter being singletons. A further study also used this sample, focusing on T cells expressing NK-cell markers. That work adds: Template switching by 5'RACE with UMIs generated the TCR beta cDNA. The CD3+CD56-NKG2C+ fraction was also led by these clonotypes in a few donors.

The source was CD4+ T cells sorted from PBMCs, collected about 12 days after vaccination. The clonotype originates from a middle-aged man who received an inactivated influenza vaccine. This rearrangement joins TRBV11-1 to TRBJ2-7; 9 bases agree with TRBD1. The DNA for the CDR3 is TGTGCCAGCAGCTCGGGACAGGGCGTTTACGAGCAGTACTTC. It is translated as CASSSGQGVYEQYF.